The 10 T cell receptor beta chains below were found in one sample sequenced in a study of T cells in Graves' hyperthyroidism and ophthalmopathy. RNA transcripts served as the template for amplifying TCR beta CDR3 regions. A first-round RT-PCR of the TCR CDR3 used the HTBI primer set. One entry per CDR3 protein results from TCRdb running MiXCR on the multiplex PCR reads. The sample records 600,000 or so distinct CDR3 sequences, about 17% being singletons. Source material: blood. The receptor source for this set is a woman aged 25 to 39 with Graves' hyperthyroidism.

This clonotype was counted at least ten times. The chain joins TRBV6-1 to TRBJ1-5; weak D call: TRBD1 (5 bases). Trimming left V 3 bases short and J 4 bases short, with 13 bases between. Germline V gene lookup returns CDR1 MNHNS and CDR2 SASEGT. This CDR3 spans 15 amino acids. CDR3 sequence: CASSDGTGRNQPQHF. CDR3 nucleotide sequence: TGTGCCAGCAGTGATGGAACAGGACGGAATCAGCCCCAGCATTTT.

The sample holds many counts of this clonotype. The CDR3 loop is CASSQWAGAYEQYF. CDR3 DNA sequence: TGCGCCAGCAGCCAATGGGCAGGGGCCTACGAGCAGTACTTC. This chain uses TRBV4-1 with TRBJ2-7, with TRBD1 as a possible D gene (6 bases). CDR3 length: 14 residues. The V gene's germline CDR1 is MGHRA and CDR2 YSYEKL. Trimming cost V 2 bases and J 2 bases, with 10 bases left between them.

The table lists this clonotype with many counts. The rearrangement joins TRBV30 to TRBJ2-5; TRBD1 aligns across 9 bases. The V gene end was trimmed by 0 bases and the J gene end by 13 bases; junction bases not matched to a gene: 3. Germline lookup yields CDR1 GTSNPN and CDR2 SVGIG (reference sequence). This CDR3 region has 11 residues. This CDR3 is CAWSVGGQGYF. The CDR3 DNA is TGTGCCTGGAGTGTCGGGGGACAGGGGTACTTC.

The chain has TRBV7-9 and TRBJ2-1; D not resolved. Trimming took 4 bases from V and 5 from J, leaving 15 bases between them. The CDR3 runs to 15 residues. CDR1 is SEHNR, CDR2 FQNEAQ, per germline (reference sequence). The DNA for the CDR3 is TGTGCCAGCAGCTACGACTCCCTTGGGCACAATGAGCAGTTCTTC. Protein: CASSYDSLGHNEQFF.

The chain links TRBV5-6 to TRBJ1-4; D unclear. CDR3 size: 15 residues. V was pared by 4 bases and J by 0 bases, with 10 bases between. Germline CDR1 reads SGHDT; CDR2 reads YYEEEE. DNA of the CDR3: TGTGCCAGCAGCCCTACGGCCGCAACTAATGAAAAACTGTTTTTT. This sequence encodes CASSPTAATNEKLFF.

This clonotype has only a few counts. This chain connects TRBV20-1 to TRBJ2-2; TRBD1 might be the D (5 bases). The CDR3 contains 15 residues. Germline values: CDR1 DFQATT, CDR2 SNEGSKA (reference sequence). V gave up 3 bases and J gave up 1 base, with 12 bases separating them. The CDR3 spells CSARNWQGNTGELFF. The CDR3 DNA reads as TGCAGTGCTAGGAATTGGCAGGGGAACACCGGGGAGCTGTTTTTT.

This clonotype showed up many times. The V and J genes are TRBV7-2 and TRBJ2-5; possible D gene TRBD1, 6 bases. CDR1 is SGHTA and CDR2 is FQGNSA in the germline V gene. V shed 3 bases and J shed 5 bases, with 16 bases lying between them. The CDR3 contains 15 residues. This chain's CDR3 is CASSFGGRGRETQYF. CDR3 DNA: TGTGCCAGCAGCTTTGGGGGCCGGGGTCGGGAGACCCAGTACTTC. The full variable domain, completed using reference TRBV7-2 and TRBJ2-5, is GAGVSQSPSNKVTEKGKDVELRCDPISGHTALYWYRQSLGQGLEFLIYFQGNSAPDKSGLPSDRFSAERTGGSVSTLTIQRTQQEDSAVYLCASSFGGRGRETQYFGPGTRLLVL.

This clonotype was detected many times. The rearrangement joins TRBV3-1 to TRBJ2-7; D call uncertain. V gave up 0 bases and J gave up 4 bases, with 13 bases separating them. This CDR3 region has 15 residues. The V gene's germline CDR1 is LGHDT and CDR2 YNNKEL (reference sequence). This CDR3 is CASSQDYGRLYEQYF. CDR3 nucleotides: TGTGCCAGCAGCCAAGATTATGGCAGGTTGTACGAGCAGTACTTC.

This clonotype was seen a handful of times. The chain is built from TRBV6-1 and TRBJ1-6, with D maybe TRBD1 (5 bases). Germline assignment: CDR1 MNHNS and CDR2 SASEGT. Trimming removed 6 bases at V and 6 bases at J, with 15 bases between. The CDR3 runs 15 residues. The CDR3 DNA reads TGTGCCAGCAGGCTGACCGGGGCCGCTAATTCACCCCTCCACTTT. Its translation is CASRLTGAANSPLHF.

This clonotype was counted at least ten times. The rearrangement links TRBV5-1 to TRBJ2-5; 13 nucleotides align to TRBD2. J gave up 5 bases and V 4 bases, and 8 bases lay outside the gene matches. Looked up from germline, CDR1 is SGHRS and CDR2 is YFSETQ. The CDR3 runs 16 residues. The CDR3 nucleotides are TGCGCCAGCAGCCTGCCCGGACTAGCGGGAGTGGAGACCCAGTACTTC. Its protein is CASSLPGLAGVETQYF.